The present entry profiles one TCR beta chain with its context. Its antigen is still unknown. The V end was cut by 2 bases, the J end by 8 bases, with 6 bases between. Germline loops: CDR1 GTSNPN, CDR2 SVGIG (reference sequence). The CDR3 is made up of 11 amino acids. This entry comes from a study of shared clonotypes between healthy human individuals. The study's findings and limits: Relative to memory subsets, naive subsets generally showed larger estimated richness.

Samples underwent the assay at deep level. Evenly divided among several immunoSEQ plates was the genomic DNA of each subset. Per the original methods: ImmunoSEQ junction-only sequences lacked quality scores, so their filtering differed. The method was immunoSEQ multiplex PCR; TCRdb's version includes in-frame clones alone and lacks a portion of them. The D gene and trimming were derived from the DNA, and the V and J assignments and clone size from that table. The repertoire has under 2,500,000 clones, around 95% of them found once; the top ten carry roughly 0.13%. The source material was naive CD4+ T cells sorted from blood. Subset specified: CD45RA+ positively selected. The source is a young man in good health. The V call is TRBV30, the J call TRBJ1-4; D ambiguous. This chain's CDR3 is CAWSKSEKLFF. As DNA, the CDR3 is TGTGCCTGGAGTAAATCGGAAAAACTGTTTTTT.